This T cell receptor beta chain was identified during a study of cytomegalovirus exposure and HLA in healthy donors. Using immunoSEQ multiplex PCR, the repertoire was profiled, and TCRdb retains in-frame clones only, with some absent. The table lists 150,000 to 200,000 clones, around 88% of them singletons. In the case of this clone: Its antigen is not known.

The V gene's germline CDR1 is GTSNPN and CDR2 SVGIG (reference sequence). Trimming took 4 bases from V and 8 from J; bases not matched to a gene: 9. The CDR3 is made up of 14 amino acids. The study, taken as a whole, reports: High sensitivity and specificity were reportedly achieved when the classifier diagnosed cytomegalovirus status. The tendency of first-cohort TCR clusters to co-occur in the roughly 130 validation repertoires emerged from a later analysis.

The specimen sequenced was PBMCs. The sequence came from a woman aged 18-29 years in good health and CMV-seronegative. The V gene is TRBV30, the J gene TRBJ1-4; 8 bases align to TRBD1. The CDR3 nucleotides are TGTGCCTGGACCCCGACAGGGGCTTGGGAAAAACTGTTTTTT. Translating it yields CAWTPTGAWEKLFF.